This T cell receptor beta chain was recorded in a study of lymphopenia after photon versus proton radiotherapy. The CDR3 consists of 17 residues. Per germline, CDR1 MNHEY and CDR2 SMNVEV (reference sequence). Unmatched junction bases numbered 2, after V lost 1 base and J lost 1 base. Study-wide results and caveats: After the lymphocyte nadir, photon-treated repertoires showed oligoclonal expansion, especially of CD8+ Temra cells. Under photons, naive T cells and diversity fell while effector/memory populations rose.

TCRdb's table, derived via immunoSEQ multiplex PCR, lists solely in-frame clones and lacks some. The sample holds about 160,000 clones, 80% to 90% seen once. For this clone: The antigen is unknown.

Sequencing was performed on peripheral blood, taken from a patient treated with photon-based radiotherapy. The J gene is TRBJ2-2, the V gene TRBV27; 11 nucleotides line up with TRBD2. The origin of this receptor is a man aged 50 to 60 with gastric cancer. CDR3 nucleotide sequence: TGTGCCAGCAGTTTATTAGGACTAGCGGGGAACACCGGGGAGCTGTTTTTT. Its translation: CASSLLGLAGNTGELFF.